This T cell receptor (beta chain) was sequenced for a study of read filtering for tumor transcriptome and immune sequencing (dated by TCRdb to the early 2020s). For the wider study: The cohort had 17 male and 11 to 15 female patients with a mean age of about 70 years, ranging from about 45 to 90. By revised international staging, fewer than ten patients were R-ISS I, under 20 were R-ISS II and more than five were R-ISS III. After DNase treatment, whole-transcriptome libraries were prepared with the TruSeq RNA Access Library Prep Kit. Per sample, about 4 to 10.27 million TCR-region mapped reads were obtained with IR-seq, compared with only about 80 to 1,400 with RNA-seq. Using the same bone marrow samples, the study ran both targeted immune repertoire sequencing and bulk whole-transcriptome sequencing and then compared the TCR repertoires from each method. A main aim was a read-filtering strategy for immune repertoire data, specifically whether clonotypes supported by a single read should be removed.

The Immunoverse kit was used to build TCR libraries from about 430 ng RNA, with molecular barcoded adaptors covering alpha/delta and beta/gamma chains. The same RNA used for transcriptome sequencing was used for TCR library preparation. TCR libraries were sequenced on an Illumina HiSeq 4000 with 2 x 150 cycles. Concerning the study's data processing: With MiXCR, TCR reads were aligned to human V, D, J and C references and assembled into CDR3 clonotypes, with quality filtering and error correction included. The tcR package in R was used to analyze clonotype counts and gene usage diversity. Raw mapping reads were checked after the RNA-seq reads had been mapped by STAR aligner version 2.5.3a onto the human GRCh37 genome. To test how sequencing depth affected the clonotypes detected, IR-seq fastq files were randomly downsampled with Seqtk 1.3. The public reads were reprocessed in TCRdb via fastp at Q25 and MiXCR, keeping in-frame beta chains. A single entry per CDR3 protein holds the most common genes and DNA from its merged rows. The V and J calls follow TCRdb's processing rather than the paper's. Counted in this sample were fewer than 50,000 distinct CDR3 sequences; roughly 13% of them appeared once. The ten most abundant clones make up 27% of the sample.

Summary of the overall study and its limitations: Clonotypes were captured by IR-seq at much higher depth and more reliably than by RNA-seq, and smaller IR-seq throughput was sufficient for identification of most shared clonotypes. Removing single-read clonotypes increased the correlation between IR-seq and RNA-seq shared clonotype proportions. Single-read clonotypes made up roughly four fifths of clonotypes but roughly 3.2% of total reads in IR-seq, and 74.6% of clonotypes and approximately 42% of reads in RNA-seq. The sorted CD138-negative fraction was not purified T cells but a mixed bone marrow immune population.

On this clonotype itself: There is no known antigen for this receptor. Per-nucleotide qualities are absent, and no much larger clonotype sits a single base away.

Every patient had bone marrow sampled at the time of active disease. Bone marrow mononuclear cells were isolated by Ficoll-Hypaque density gradient centrifugation. To remove myeloma plasma cells, the cells were labeled with CD138 magnetic microbeads on a MACS separator, and CD138-negative cells were then collected by negative selection. Flow cytometry with CD138 antibodies on an Attune NxT was used to check how pure the isolated cells were. Total RNA was extracted with TRIzol reagent and quantified with a NanoDrop spectrophotometer. Paired RNA-seq and IR-seq were performed on each patient's CD138-negative bone marrow sample. From V the trimming removes 2 bases and from J it removes 1 base, while the gene matches leave 1 base of the junction unaccounted for. The germline V gene encodes CDR1 SGHNT and CDR2 YYREEE (reference sequence). The cysteine opens and the phenylalanine closes a CDR3 of 15 amino acids. Only the CDR3 portion is preserved as DNA: 45 bases, with reading frame beginning at the first base.

This TCR derives from a donor at least 40 years old with multiple myeloma. The rearranged segments are TRBV5-4 and TRBJ2-2, and 8 junction bases match TRBD2. Sequences were obtained from a population of CD138-negative cells sorted from bone marrow. Interpreted using the paper, the cell subset or site label stands for: bone marrow mononuclear cells depleted of CD138+ plasma/myeloma cells by negative magnetic selection. The CDR3 protein sequence reads: CASSFSGGNTGELFF. The DNA reads as follows: TGTGCCAGCAGCTTCAGCGGGGGGAACACCGGGGAGCTGTTTTTT.